This T cell receptor beta chain was recorded in a study of shared clonotypes between healthy human individuals. Assay execution proceeded at the deep level. Original analysis: As immunoSEQ supplied junction-only sequences (without quality scores), filtering differed. TCRdb's copy holds only in-frame clones and misses some; the assay was immunoSEQ multiplex PCR. Clone size and the V and J calls come from that table; the DNA yielded D and trimming. This table holds some 510,000 clones, about four fifths found once. About this clone itself: The antigen remains unidentified.

Study-level points and caveats: The low donor count limited represented genetic and exposure-history diversity. Sequencing depth was predicted to influence how clonotypes are shared among donors.

The CDR3 runs to 14 residues. The germline gives CDR1 SGHVS, CDR2 FNYEAQ. J gave up 5 bases and V 2 bases, and 2 bases lay outside the gene matches. Sequences were obtained from PBMCs. The chain combines TRBV7-6 with TRBJ2-5; 10 bases line up with TRBD2. This sequence originates from a woman aged 40 to 50 in good health. Some clones in this sample may be carry-over from other donors' samples. DNA for the CDR3: TGTGCCAGCAGCTTACTAGCGGGAGACGAGACCCAGTACTTC. Residues: CASSLLAGDETQYF.